This TCR beta chain was sequenced for a study of metastatic and nonmetastatic thyroid tumors. The CDR3 covers 17 residues. Germline V CDR1 and CDR2: MNHEY, SVGEGT. Each patient came to thyroid surgery without any prior treatment (of any kind). With regard to this clone: One end of the junction fails to match germline, which may point to a read error.

TCRdb reprocessed the PCR reads via MiXCR. The profile shows tens of thousands of clones, 13% to 15% of them singletons. The TCR comes from a male donor with papillary thyroid cancer or a benign thyroid nodule (not recorded which). Some clones in this sample may be carry-over from other donors' samples. Sequencing used blood. The chain uses TRBV6-2 or TRBV6-3 and TRBJ2-1; 8 nucleotides align to TRBD2. The DNA for the CDR3 is TGTGACAGCTGGATTACAGGGACTAGGCGGGAGGATGATGAGCAGTTCTTC. It yields the protein CDSWITGTRREDDEQFF.